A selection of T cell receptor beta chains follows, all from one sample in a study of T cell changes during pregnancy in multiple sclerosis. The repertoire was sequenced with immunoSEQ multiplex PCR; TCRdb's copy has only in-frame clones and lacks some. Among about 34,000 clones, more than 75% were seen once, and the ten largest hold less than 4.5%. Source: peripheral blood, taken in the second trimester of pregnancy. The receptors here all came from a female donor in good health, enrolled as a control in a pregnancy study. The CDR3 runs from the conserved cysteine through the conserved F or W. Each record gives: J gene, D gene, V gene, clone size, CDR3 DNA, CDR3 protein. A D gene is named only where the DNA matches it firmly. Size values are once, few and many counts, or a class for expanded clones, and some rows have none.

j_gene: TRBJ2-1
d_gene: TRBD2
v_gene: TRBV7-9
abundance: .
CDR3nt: TGTGCCAGCAGCTCTCAAGCGGGAGGGCCTGGAAATGAGCAGTTCTTC
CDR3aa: CASSSQAGGPGNEQFF

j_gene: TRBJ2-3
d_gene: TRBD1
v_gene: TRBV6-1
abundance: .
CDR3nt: TGTGCCAGCAGTGAGCCACAGGGGATTTATTCCACAGATACGCAGTATTTT
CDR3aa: CASSEPQGIYSTDTQYF

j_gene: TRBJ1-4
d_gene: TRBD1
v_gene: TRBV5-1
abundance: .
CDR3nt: TGCGCCAGCAGCTTGAAAGGGGGCGGGCCTAATGAAAAACTGTTTTTT
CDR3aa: CASSLKGGGPNEKLFF

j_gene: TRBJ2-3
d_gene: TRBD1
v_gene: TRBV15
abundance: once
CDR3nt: TGTGCCACCAGCAGAGCGGGAAGCAGGGGGCGTTTAGATACGCAGTATTTT
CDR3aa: CATSRAGSRGRLDTQYF

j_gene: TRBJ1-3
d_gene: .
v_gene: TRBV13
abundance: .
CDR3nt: TGTGCCAGCAGGGCCGAGGTCTCTGGAAACACCATATATTTT
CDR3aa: CASRAEVSGNTIYF

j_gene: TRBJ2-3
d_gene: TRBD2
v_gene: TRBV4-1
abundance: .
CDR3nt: TGCGCCAGCAGCCCCGGGACTAGCGGGGGCGAACGCACAGATACGCAGTATTTT
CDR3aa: CASSPGTSGGERTDTQYF

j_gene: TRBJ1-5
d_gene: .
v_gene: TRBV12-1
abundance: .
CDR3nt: TGTGCCAGCAGCCAGGACAGGCGCTTGAGGGTAAGTCAGCCCCAGCATTTT
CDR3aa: CASSQDRRLRVSQPQHF

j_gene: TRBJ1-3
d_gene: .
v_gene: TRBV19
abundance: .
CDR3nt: TGTGCCAGTAGTATAAAGAGCTCTGGAAACACCATATATTTT
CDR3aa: CASSIKSSGNTIYF

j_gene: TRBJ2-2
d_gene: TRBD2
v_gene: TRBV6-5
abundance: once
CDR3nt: TGTGCCAGCAGGCCAGCGGGGGGGCCCGGGGAGCTGTTTTTT
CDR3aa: CASRPAGGPGELFF

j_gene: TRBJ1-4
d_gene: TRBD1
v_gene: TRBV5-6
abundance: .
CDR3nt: TGTGCCAGCAGCTTGGGGACAGGGCCGGGGGAAAAACTGTTTTTT
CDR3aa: CASSLGTGPGEKLFF

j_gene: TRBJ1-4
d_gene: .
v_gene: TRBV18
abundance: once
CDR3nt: TGTGCCAGCTCATATAACCAGCAGGGGGAAAAACTGTTTTTT
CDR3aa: CASSYNQQGEKLFF

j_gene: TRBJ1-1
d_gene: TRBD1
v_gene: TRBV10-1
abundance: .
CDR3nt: TGCGCCAGCAGTGAGGAAAGGGGGCGAAGGGCTTTCTTT
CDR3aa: CASSEERGRRAFF

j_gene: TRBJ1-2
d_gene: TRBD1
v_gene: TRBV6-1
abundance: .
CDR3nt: TGTGCCAGCGGGAGAGGGGGCGAGATTGATGGCTACACCTTC
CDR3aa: CASGRGGEIDGYTF

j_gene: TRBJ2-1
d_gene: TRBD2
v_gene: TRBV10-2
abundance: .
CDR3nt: TGCGCCAGCAGTGCAGATCTAGCGGGAGTTACGAATGAGCAGTTCTTC
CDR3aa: CASSADLAGVTNEQFF

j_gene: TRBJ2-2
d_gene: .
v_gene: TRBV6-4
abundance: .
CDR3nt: TGTGCCAGCAGTGCAGGGAACACCGGGGAGCTGTTTTTT
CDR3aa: CASSAGNTGELFF

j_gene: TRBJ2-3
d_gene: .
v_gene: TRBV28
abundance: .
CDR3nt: TGTGCCAGCAGTCCTAACAGGGATGCCACAGATACGCAGTATTTT
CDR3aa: CASSPNRDATDTQYF

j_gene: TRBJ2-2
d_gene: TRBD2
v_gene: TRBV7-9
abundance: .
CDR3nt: TGTGCCAGCAGCCACCGGACTAGGGATTTGGAGGAGCTGTTTTTT
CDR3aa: CASSHRTRDLEELFF

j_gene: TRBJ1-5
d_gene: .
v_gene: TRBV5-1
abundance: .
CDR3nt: TGCGCCAGCAGCCCGGTGGGGGGGCAGCCCCAGCATTTT
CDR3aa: CASSPVGGQPQHF

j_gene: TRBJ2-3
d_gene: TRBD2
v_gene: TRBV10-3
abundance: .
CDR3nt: TGTGCCATCAGTGAGTCGACCTCGGGACTAGCGGGGGGATCAGATACGCAGTATTTT
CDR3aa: CAISESTSGLAGGSDTQYF

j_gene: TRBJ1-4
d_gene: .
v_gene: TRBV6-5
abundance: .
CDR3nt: TGTGCCAGCAGTTACTCGCCCCTGGGGCGGGAAAAACTGTTTTTT
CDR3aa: CASSYSPLGREKLFF

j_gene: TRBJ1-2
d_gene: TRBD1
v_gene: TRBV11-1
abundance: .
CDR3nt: TGTGCCAGCAGCTCGGGGACAGGGATGTGGGATGGCTACACCTTC
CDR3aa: CASSSGTGMWDGYTF

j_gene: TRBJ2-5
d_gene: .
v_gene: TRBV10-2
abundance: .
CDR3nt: TGCGCCAGCAGTGAGAACTCGCGAGAGACCCAGTACTTC
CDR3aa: CASSENSRETQYF

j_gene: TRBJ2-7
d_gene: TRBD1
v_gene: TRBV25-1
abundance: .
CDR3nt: TGTGCCAGCACCACCGGGACAGGGGCGGGGGAGCAGTACTTC
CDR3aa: CASTTGTGAGEQYF

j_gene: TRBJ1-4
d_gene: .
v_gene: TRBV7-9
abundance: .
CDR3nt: TGTGCCAGCAGCCCCCCAGGGGCAACTAATGAAAAACTGTTTTTT
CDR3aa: CASSPPGATNEKLFF

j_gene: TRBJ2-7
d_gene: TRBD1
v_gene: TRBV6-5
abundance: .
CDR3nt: TGTGCCAGCACCCGGTCCCGGGACAGTGAGCAGTACTTC
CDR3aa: CASTRSRDSEQYF

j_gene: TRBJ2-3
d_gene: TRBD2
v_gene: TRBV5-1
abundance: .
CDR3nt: TGCGCCAGCAGCTCTCGCGGACTAGCGGGAGGCTTAACGACAGATACGCAGTATTTT
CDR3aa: CASSSRGLAGGLTTDTQYF

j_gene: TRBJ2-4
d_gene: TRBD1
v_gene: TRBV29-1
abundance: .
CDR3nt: TGCAGCGTCGGTCCGACAGGGACCGGGGCCAAAAACATTCAGTACTTC
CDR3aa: CSVGPTGTGAKNIQYF

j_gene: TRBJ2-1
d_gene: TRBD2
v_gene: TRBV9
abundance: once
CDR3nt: TGTGCCAGCAGCCCCGGGACTAGCGGATTCTCCTACAATGAGCAGTTCTTC
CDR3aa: CASSPGTSGFSYNEQFF

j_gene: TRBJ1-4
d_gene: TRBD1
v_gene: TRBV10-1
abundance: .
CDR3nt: TGCGCCAGCATTAAACAGGGGGCAGAGCGTTGGGGGAATGAAAAACTGTTTTTT
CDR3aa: CASIKQGAERWGNEKLFF

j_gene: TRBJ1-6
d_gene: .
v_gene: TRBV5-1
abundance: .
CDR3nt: TGCGCCAGCAGCCCCAGGCACAGGGATTCACCCCTCCACTTT
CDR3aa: CASSPRHRDSPLHF

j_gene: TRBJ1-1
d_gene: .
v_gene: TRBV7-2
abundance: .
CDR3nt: TGTGCCAGCAGCCAGCGGGGTCGCGGCCCTGAAGCTTTCTTT
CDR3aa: CASSQRGRGPEAFF

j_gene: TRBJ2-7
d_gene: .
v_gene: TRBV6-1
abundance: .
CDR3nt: TGTGCCAGCAGTAACAGGGTAGTTGCGTACGAGCAGTACTTC
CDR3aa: CASSNRVVAYEQYF

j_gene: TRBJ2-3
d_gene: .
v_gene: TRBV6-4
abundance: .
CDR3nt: TGTGCCAGCAGTTTAGGCGGGGCTAGCACAGATACGCAGTATTTT
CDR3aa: CASSLGGASTDTQYF

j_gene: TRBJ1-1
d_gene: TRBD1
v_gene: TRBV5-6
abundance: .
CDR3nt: TGTGCCAGCAGCTTAAAGGGGGCAGCTATTAACACTGAAGCTTTCTTT
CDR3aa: CASSLKGAAINTEAFF

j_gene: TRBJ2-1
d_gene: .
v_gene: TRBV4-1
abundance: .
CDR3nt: TGCGCCAGCAGCCAAGATAACTCGGGTGACCATTACAATGAGCAGTTCTTC
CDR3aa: CASSQDNSGDHYNEQFF

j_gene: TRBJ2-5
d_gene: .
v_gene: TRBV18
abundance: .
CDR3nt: TGTGCCAGCTCACCACGGGCGGGGGCGAACCAAGAGACCCAGTACTTC
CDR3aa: CASSPRAGANQETQYF

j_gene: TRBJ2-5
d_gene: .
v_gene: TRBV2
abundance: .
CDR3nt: TGTGCCAGCAAGCAACCGAAAGAGACCCAGTACTTC
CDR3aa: CASKQPKETQYF

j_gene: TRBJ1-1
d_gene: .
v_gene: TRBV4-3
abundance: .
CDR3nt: TGCGCCAGCGGGGGCACCAGTAACACTGAAGCTTTCTTT
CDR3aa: CASGGTSNTEAFF

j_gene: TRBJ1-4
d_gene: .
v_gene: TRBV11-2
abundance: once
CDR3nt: TGTGCCAGCAGCCACGACCGGACAGTTCTGTTTTTT
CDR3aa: CASSHDRTVLFF

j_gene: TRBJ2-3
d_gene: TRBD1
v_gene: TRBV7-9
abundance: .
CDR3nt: TGTGCCAGCAGCTCATGGACAGGGGCTCACACAGATACGCGGTATTTT
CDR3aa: CASSSWTGAHTDTRYF

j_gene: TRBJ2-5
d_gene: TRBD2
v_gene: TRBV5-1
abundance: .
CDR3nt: TGCGCCAGCAGCTTGGCTGCTAGCGGGAGTGGAGAGACCCAGTACTTC
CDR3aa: CASSLAASGSGETQYF

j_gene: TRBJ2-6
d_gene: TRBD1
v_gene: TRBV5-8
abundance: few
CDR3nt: TGTGCCAGCAGTTCGACAGGGTTCTCTGGGGCCAACGTCCTGACTTTC
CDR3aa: CASSSTGFSGANVLTF

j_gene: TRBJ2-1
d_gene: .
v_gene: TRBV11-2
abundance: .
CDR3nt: TGTGCCAGCAGCTTAGTTAGCGCTAGCTCCTACAATGAGCAGTTCTTC
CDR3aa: CASSLVSASSYNEQFF

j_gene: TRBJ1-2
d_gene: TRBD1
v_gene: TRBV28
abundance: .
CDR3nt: TGTGCCAGCAGACCACCGGACAGGGCTTATGGCTACACCTTC
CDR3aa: CASRPPDRAYGYTF

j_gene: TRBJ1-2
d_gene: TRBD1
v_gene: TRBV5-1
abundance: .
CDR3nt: TGCGCCAGCAGCACAGGACAGGCGTATGGCTACACCTTC
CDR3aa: CASSTGQAYGYTF

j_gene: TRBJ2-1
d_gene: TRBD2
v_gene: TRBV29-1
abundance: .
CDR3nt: TGCAGCGTTGAGCCGGCTAGCGGGAGAGGCTATGAGCAGTTCTTC
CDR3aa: CSVEPASGRGYEQFF

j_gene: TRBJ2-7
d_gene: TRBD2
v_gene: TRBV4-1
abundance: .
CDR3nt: TGCGCCAGCAGCCAAGCCCGACTAGCGGGTTACTCCTACGAGCAGTACTTC
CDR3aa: CASSQARLAGYSYEQYF

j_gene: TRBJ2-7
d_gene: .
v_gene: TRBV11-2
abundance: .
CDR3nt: TGTGCCAGCAGCTTCAGCGGACGCCGCTCCTACGAGCAGTACTTC
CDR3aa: CASSFSGRRSYEQYF

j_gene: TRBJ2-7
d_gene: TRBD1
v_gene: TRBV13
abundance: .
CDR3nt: TGTGCCAGCAGCTTCCATCCGGACAGGGGGCTGAACGAGCAGTACTTC
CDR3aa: CASSFHPDRGLNEQYF